This passage covers 6 T cell receptor beta chains from one sample sequenced in a study of early T cells in non-severe SARS-CoV-2 infection. TCRdb ran MiXCR on the 5' RACE reads and lists one entry per CDR3 protein. The sample has roughly 50,000 distinct CDR3 sequences, approximately 6% seen once; the top ten hold about 7%. This specimen consisted of whole blood, obtained at baseline. These receptors were taken from an adult who was a healthcare worker with PCR-confirmed SARS-CoV-2 infection or an uninfected control (not recorded which).

The J gene is TRBJ2-3, the V gene TRBV6-5; D is unclear. CDR3 length: 13 residues. Trimming cost V 4 bases and J 2 bases, with 7 bases left between them. Germline CDR1 reads MNHEY; CDR2 reads SVGAGI. The CDR3 region has the DNA TGTGCCAGCAGTTTAACCAACACAGATACGCAGTATTTT. Residues: CASSLTNTDTQYF.

This clonotype showed up many times. The gene calls are TRBV11-2 and TRBJ2-7; tentatively, D is TRBD1 (5 bases). Germline V gene data show CDR1 as SGHAT and CDR2 as FQNNGV. V was pared by 0 bases and J by 0 bases, with 12 bases between. CDR3 size: 16 residues. In DNA, the CDR3 is TGTGCCAGCAGCTTAGATGGGGCGAGGAGCTCCTACGAGCAGTACTTC. This gives the protein CASSLDGARSSYEQYF. Combining the CDR3 with reference TRBV11-2 and TRBJ2-7 gives the whole variable domain EAGVAQSPRYKIIEKRQSVAFWCNPISGHATLYWYQQILGQGPKLLIQFQNNGVVDDSQLPKDRFSAERLKGVDSTLKIQPAKLEDSAVYLCASSLDGARSSYEQYFGPGTRLTVT.

This clonotype was observed at least ten times. The chain couples TRBV28 to TRBJ2-5, with D unresolved. This CDR3 is built from 14 residues. Deletions cut 6 bases from V and 4 bases from J, with 15 bases between. The germline CDR1 and CDR2 sequences are MDHEN and SYDVKM. The CDR3 sequence is CASSLVSGGETQYF. The CDR3 region has the DNA TGTGCCAGCAGCCTCGTAAGTGGCGGAGAGACCCAGTACTTC.

The V and J genes are TRBV6-6 and TRBJ1-4; 9 nucleotides agree with TRBD1. Germline V gene lookup returns CDR1 MNHNY and CDR2 SVGAGI (reference sequence). V trimming: 2 bases; J trimming: 7 bases; junction bases outside the gene matches: 2. The length of the CDR3 is 14 residues. CDR3: CASSYGTGIEKLFF. In DNA form, the CDR3 reads TGTGCCAGCAGTTACGGGACAGGGATTGAAAAACTGTTTTTT.

This clonotype was observed a few times. V gene TRBV7-2 combines with J gene TRBJ2-2; the match to TRBD1 covers 9 bases. With 2 bases clipped from V and 7 bases from J, the junction kept 14 bases outside the gene matches. The germline V gene encodes CDR1 SGHTA and CDR2 FQGNSA. The CDR3 has 18 residues. In DNA, the CDR3 is TGTGCCAGCAGCTTACAACCGCCGGGACAGGGAATTGGCGGGGAGCTGTTTTTT. Its protein is CASSLQPPGQGIGGELFF.

J is TRBJ2-5 and V is TRBV7-2, with 15 bases that match TRBD2. Germline values: CDR1 SGHTA, CDR2 FQGNSA. This CDR3 is built from 15 residues. The V gene end was trimmed by 5 bases and the J gene end by 5 bases; junction bases not matched to a gene: 3. The CDR3 DNA sequence: TGTGCCAGCAGCCGGACTAGCGGGAGGGGGGAGACCCAGTACTTC. Translation: CASSRTSGRGETQYF.